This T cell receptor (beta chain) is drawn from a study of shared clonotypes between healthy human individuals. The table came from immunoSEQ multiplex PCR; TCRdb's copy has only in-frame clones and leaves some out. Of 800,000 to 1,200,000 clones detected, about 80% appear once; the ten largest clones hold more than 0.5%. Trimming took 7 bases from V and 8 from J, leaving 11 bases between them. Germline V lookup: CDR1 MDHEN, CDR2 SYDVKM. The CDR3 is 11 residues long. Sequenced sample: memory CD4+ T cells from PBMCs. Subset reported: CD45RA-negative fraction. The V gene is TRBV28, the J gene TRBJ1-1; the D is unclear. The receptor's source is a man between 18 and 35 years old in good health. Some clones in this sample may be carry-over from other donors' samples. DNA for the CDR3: TGTGCCAGCAAGGGAGCGTTCGAAGCTTTCTTT. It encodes CASKGAFEAFF.